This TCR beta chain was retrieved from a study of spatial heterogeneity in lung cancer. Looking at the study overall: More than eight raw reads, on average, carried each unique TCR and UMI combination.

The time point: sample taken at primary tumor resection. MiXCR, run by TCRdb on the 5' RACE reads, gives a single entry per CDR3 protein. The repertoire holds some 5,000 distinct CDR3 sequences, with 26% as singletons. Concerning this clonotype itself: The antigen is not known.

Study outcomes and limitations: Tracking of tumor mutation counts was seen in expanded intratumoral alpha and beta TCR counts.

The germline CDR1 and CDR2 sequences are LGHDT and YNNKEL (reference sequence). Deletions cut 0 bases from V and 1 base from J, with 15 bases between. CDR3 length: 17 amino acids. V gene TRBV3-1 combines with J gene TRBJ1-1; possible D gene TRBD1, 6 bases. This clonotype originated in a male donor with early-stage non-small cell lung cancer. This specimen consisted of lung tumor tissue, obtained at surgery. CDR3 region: CASSQDLLRGANTEAFF. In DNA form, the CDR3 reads TGTGCCAGCAGCCAAGACCTCCTCCGGGGGGCGAACACTGAAGCTTTCTTT.